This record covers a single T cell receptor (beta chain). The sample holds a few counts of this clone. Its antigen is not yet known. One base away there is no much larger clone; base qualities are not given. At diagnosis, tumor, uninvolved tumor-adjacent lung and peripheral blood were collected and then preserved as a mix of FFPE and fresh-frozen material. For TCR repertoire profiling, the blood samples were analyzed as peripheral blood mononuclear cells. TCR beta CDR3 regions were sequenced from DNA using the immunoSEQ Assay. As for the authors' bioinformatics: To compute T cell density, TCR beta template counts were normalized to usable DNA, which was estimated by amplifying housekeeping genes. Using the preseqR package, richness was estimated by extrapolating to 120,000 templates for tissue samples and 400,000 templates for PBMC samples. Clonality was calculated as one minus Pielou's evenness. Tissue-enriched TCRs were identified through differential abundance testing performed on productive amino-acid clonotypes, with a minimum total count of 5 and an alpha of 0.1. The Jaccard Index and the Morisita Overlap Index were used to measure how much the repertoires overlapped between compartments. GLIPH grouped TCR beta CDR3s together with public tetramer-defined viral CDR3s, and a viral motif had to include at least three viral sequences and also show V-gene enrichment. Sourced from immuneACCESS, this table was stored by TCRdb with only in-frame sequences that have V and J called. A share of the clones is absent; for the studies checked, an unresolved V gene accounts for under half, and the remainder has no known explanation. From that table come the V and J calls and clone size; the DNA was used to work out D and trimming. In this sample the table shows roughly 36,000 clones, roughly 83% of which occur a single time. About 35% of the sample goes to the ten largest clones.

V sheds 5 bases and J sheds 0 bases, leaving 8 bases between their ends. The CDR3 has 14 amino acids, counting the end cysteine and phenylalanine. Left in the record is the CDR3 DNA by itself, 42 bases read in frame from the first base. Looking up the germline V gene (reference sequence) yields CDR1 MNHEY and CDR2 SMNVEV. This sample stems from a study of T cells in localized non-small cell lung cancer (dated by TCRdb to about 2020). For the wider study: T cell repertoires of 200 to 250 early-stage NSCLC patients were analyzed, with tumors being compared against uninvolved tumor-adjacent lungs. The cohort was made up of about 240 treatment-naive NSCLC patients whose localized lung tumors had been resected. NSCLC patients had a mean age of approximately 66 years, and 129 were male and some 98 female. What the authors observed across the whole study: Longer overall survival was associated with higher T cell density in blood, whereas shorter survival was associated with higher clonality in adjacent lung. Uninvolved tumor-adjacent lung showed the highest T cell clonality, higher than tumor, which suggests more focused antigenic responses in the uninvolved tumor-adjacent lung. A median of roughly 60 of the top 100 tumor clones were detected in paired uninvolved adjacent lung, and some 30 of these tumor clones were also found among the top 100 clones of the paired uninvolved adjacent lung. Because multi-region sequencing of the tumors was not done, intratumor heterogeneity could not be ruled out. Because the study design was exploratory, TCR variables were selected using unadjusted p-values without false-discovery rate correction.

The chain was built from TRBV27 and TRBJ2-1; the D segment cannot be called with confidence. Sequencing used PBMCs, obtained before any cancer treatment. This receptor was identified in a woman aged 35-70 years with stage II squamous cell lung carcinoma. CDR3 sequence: CASSLKSSYNEQFF. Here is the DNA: TGTGCCAGCAGTCTTAAGAGCTCCTACAATGAGCAGTTCTTC.